This entry is about one TCR beta chain. Germline is not matched at one junction end, which may reflect a read error. The library came from three nested PCR rounds adapted from ARM-PCR protocols. TCRdb redid the calling of the multiplex PCR reads with MiXCR, one entry per CDR3 protein. Counted here are 81,000 or so distinct CDR3 sequences, roughly 80% occurring once; the ten biggest clones make up 13%. The data derive from a study of tumor and adjacent non-tumor tissue in lung cancer. In the study overall: Patients comprised about eleven adenocarcinoma, 2 squamous cell carcinoma and 1 small cell lung cancer.

RNA was extracted from bulk tissue without any cell sorting. Germline CDR1 is MNHNS and CDR2 is SASEGT. This CDR3 has 11 amino acids. This sequence was found in a woman aged 50 to 60 with non-small cell lung cancer. The sequenced sample consisted of lung tumor tissue. V is TRBV6-1 and J is TRBJ2-4; D remains ambiguous. Here the CDR3 reads CVSSELSTQYF. CDR3 in DNA: TGTGTCAGCAGTGAACTAAGCACTCAGTACTTC.